These 9 T cell receptor beta chains originate from one sample sequenced in a study of cytomegalovirus exposure and HLA in healthy donors. Primers included in the PCR were 60 Vbeta and 13 Jbeta primers. This table comes from immunoSEQ multiplex PCR, and its TCRdb copy is limited to in-frame clones, with some not included. Here the sample spans 100,000 to 150,000 clones, approximately 80% being singletons. The sequencing sample was made of PBMCs. The source is a girl aged 2 to 9 in good health and CMV-seronegative.

The V call is TRBV27, the J call TRBJ1-4; TRBD1 might be the D (6 bases). This CDR3 spans 13 amino acids. CDR1 and CDR2 (germline): MNHEY, SMNVEV (reference sequence). Trimming took off 2 bases at V and 8 bases at J, with 9 bases between the two ends. In DNA, the CDR3 is TGTGCCAGCAGTTTAAGGGGGGGGGAAAAACTGTTTTTT. Its translation: CASSLRGGEKLFF.

CDR3 coding DNA: TGTGCCAGTAGCCGACCGCCAGCGGGATACAATGAGCAGTTCTTC. The encoded protein is CASSRPPAGYNEQFF. The genes are TRBV19 and TRBJ2-1; 7 bases are a match to TRBD2. CDR3 length: 15 amino acids. J gave up 4 bases and V 6 bases, and 9 bases lay outside the gene matches. Germline V gene lookup returns CDR1 LNHDA and CDR2 SQIVND (reference sequence).

The chain carries TRBV4-1 and TRBJ1-1; possibly TRBD1 for D (5 bases). Between the trimmed V and J ends, which lost 1 base and 2 bases, there was a span of 17 bases. The CDR3 spans 17 residues. From germline, CDR1 is MGHRA and CDR2 YSYEKL. CDR3 amino acids: CASSQGFLRGENTEAFF. CDR3 bases: TGCGCCAGCAGCCAAGGATTCCTTCGGGGGGAAAACACTGAAGCTTTCTTT.

The chain uses TRBV7-2 and TRBJ1-3, with D possibly TRBD1 on 5 matching bases. The V end lost 1 base, the J end lost 2 bases, and 9 bases lay between the germline ends. The V gene's germline CDR1 is SGHTA and CDR2 FQGNSA. The CDR3 totals 15 residues. CDR3 sequence reads: CASSLGPGAGNTIYF. In DNA form, the CDR3 reads TGTGCCAGCAGCTTAGGTCCGGGGGCTGGAAACACCATATATTTT.

The genes are TRBV15 and TRBJ2-3; D is perhaps TRBD2 (6 bases). V was cut by 5 bases and J by 4 bases, with 13 bases left in between. CDR1 and CDR2 from the germline V gene are LNHNV and YYDKDF (reference sequence). The CDR3 is 14 residues long. The DNA of the CDR3 is TGTGCCACCAGCCAAGACCGGGGGTCAGATACGCAGTATTTT. Protein sequence: CATSQDRGSDTQYF.

The J gene is TRBJ2-2, the V gene TRBV4-2; tentatively, D is TRBD2 (7 bases). Germline V gene data show CDR1 as LGHNA and CDR2 as YNFKEQ. Trimming shortened V by 0 bases and J by 1 base, and 9 bases separated the two germline ends. The length of the CDR3 is 16 residues. The CDR3 protein is CASSQEGGVNTGELFF. In DNA, the CDR3 is TGTGCCAGCAGCCAAGAAGGGGGGGTGAACACCGGGGAGCTGTTTTTT.

This clone was detected a few times. The V and J genes are TRBV4-3 and TRBJ2-7; D is possibly TRBD1 (5 bases). Germline V gene sequence: CDR1 LGHNA, CDR2 YSLEER. The CDR3 covers 16 residues. V was cut by 0 bases and J by 2 bases, with 14 bases left in between. Here the CDR3 reads CASSQDRTNIPYEQYF. The DNA of the CDR3 is TGCGCCAGCAGCCAAGATAGGACAAATATACCCTACGAGCAGTACTTC.

A few counts support this clone. This CDR3 reads CASSPITQKETQYF. As DNA, the CDR3 is TGTGCCAGCAGCCCCATAACGCAGAAAGAGACCCAGTACTTC. This chain uses TRBV11-1 with TRBJ2-5; D is ambiguous. Trimming shortened V by 5 bases and J by 3 bases, and 13 bases separated the two germline ends. The germline CDR1 and CDR2 sequences are SGHAT and FQDESV (reference sequence). The CDR3 runs to 14 residues.

The gene calls are TRBV2 and TRBJ2-7; 8 bases are a match to TRBD2. This CDR3 has 12 residues. With V trimmed by 1 base and J by 13 bases, 6 bases remained unmatched. The germline V gene has CDR1 SNHLY and CDR2 FYNNEI. The DNA for the CDR3 is TGTGCCAGCAGTGAAGGTTCGGGAGGGCCCTACTTC. Protein sequence: CASSEGSGGPYF.